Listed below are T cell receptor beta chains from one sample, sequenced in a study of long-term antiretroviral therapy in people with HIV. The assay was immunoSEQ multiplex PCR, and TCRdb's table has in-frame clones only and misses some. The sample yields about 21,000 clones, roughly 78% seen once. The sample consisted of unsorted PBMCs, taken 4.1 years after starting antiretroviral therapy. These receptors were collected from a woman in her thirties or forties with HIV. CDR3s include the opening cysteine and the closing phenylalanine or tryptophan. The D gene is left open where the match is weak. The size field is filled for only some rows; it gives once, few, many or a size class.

cdr3_aa: CASSTRQGFGNGYTF
cdr3_nt: TGCGCCAGCAGCACTCGACAGGGGTTCGGTAATGGCTACACCTTC
clone_size: -
j_call: TRBJ1-2
v_call: TRBV5-1
d_call: TRBD1

cdr3_aa: CASAEGWGQNYEQYF
cdr3_nt: TGTGCCAGCGCTGAGGGGTGGGGACAGAACTACGAGCAGTACTTC
clone_size: -
j_call: TRBJ2-7
v_call: TRBV27
d_call: TRBD1

cdr3_aa: CASSRNTEAFF
cdr3_nt: TGTGCCAGCAGCCGAAACACTGAAGCTTTCTTT
clone_size: -
j_call: TRBJ1-1
v_call: TRBV7-9
d_call: -

cdr3_aa: CASSDALESGTSGGYTF
cdr3_nt: TGTGCCAGCAGTGACGCGCTTGAATCCGGGACATCCGGGGGCTACACCTTC
clone_size: -
j_call: TRBJ1-2
v_call: TRBV6-4
d_call: -

cdr3_aa: CASSSGGGGVEQYF
cdr3_nt: TGCGCCAGCAGCTCAGGGGGCGGAGGGGTTGAGCAGTACTTC
clone_size: -
j_call: TRBJ2-7
v_call: TRBV5-1
d_call: TRBD1

cdr3_aa: CASSYRTGDTEAFF
cdr3_nt: TGTGCCAGCAGTTACCGGACAGGGGACACTGAAGCTTTCTTT
clone_size: -
j_call: TRBJ1-1
v_call: TRBV6-5
d_call: TRBD1

cdr3_aa: CASSEGLRETQYF
cdr3_nt: TGCGCCAGCAGCGAAGGACTGAGGGAGACCCAGTACTTC
clone_size: -
j_call: TRBJ2-5
v_call: TRBV5-1
d_call: -

cdr3_aa: CAIKSGQGARMAYNSPLHF
cdr3_nt: TGTGCCATCAAATCCGGACAGGGGGCGCGGATGGCCTATAATTCACCCCTCCACTTT
clone_size: -
j_call: TRBJ1-6
v_call: TRBV10-3
d_call: TRBD1

cdr3_aa: CASSLVGTGGNEQFF
cdr3_nt: TGTGCCAGCAGCTTGGTTGGGACAGGGGGGAATGAGCAGTTCTTC
clone_size: once
j_call: TRBJ2-1
v_call: TRBV5-6
d_call: TRBD1

cdr3_aa: CASSFTDRGGEQFF
cdr3_nt: TGTGCCAGCAGTTTCACGGACAGGGGAGGTGAGCAGTTCTTC
clone_size: -
j_call: TRBJ2-1
v_call: TRBV28
d_call: TRBD1

cdr3_aa: CATSSPWEANF
cdr3_nt: TGTGCCACCAGCAGCCCCTGGGAGGCTAACTTC
clone_size: -
j_call: TRBJ1-2
v_call: TRBV15
d_call: -

cdr3_aa: CSARDRDDYEQYF
cdr3_nt: TGCAGCGCCCGGGACAGGGACGACTACGAGCAGTACTTC
clone_size: -
j_call: TRBJ2-7
v_call: TRBV29-1
d_call: TRBD1

cdr3_aa: CASSFPGTGAYEQYF
cdr3_nt: TGTGCCAGCAGCTTCCCCGGGACAGGAGCCTACGAGCAGTACTTC
clone_size: -
j_call: TRBJ2-7
v_call: TRBV5-6
d_call: TRBD1

cdr3_aa: CASSQDSGLGSDTQYF
cdr3_nt: TGTGCCAGCAGCCAAGATTCCGGGTTAGGGTCGGATACGCAGTATTTT
clone_size: few
j_call: TRBJ2-3
v_call: TRBV14
d_call: -

cdr3_aa: CASSVDLGQGRGYTF
cdr3_nt: TGTGCCAGCAGCGTAGATCTTGGACAGGGCCGTGGCTACACCTTC
clone_size: few
j_call: TRBJ1-2
v_call: TRBV9
d_call: TRBD1

cdr3_aa: CASSQDIAGLADTQYF
cdr3_nt: TGCGCCAGCAGCCAAGACATAGCGGGGCTCGCAGATACGCAGTATTTT
clone_size: -
j_call: TRBJ2-3
v_call: TRBV4-3
d_call: TRBD2

cdr3_aa: CASSPPGQGYEQYF
cdr3_nt: TGTGCCAGCAGCCCACCGGGACAGGGATACGAGCAGTACTTC
clone_size: -
j_call: TRBJ2-7
v_call: TRBV7-6
d_call: TRBD1

cdr3_aa: CASSVGQGSEKLFF
cdr3_nt: TGTGCCAGCAGTGTGGGACAGGGAAGTGAAAAACTGTTTTTT
clone_size: -
j_call: TRBJ1-4
v_call: TRBV6-1
d_call: TRBD1

cdr3_aa: CASSPRNRGTYEQYF
cdr3_nt: TGTGCCAGCAGCCCACGGAACAGGGGCACCTACGAGCAGTACTTC
clone_size: -
j_call: TRBJ2-7
v_call: TRBV25-1
d_call: TRBD1